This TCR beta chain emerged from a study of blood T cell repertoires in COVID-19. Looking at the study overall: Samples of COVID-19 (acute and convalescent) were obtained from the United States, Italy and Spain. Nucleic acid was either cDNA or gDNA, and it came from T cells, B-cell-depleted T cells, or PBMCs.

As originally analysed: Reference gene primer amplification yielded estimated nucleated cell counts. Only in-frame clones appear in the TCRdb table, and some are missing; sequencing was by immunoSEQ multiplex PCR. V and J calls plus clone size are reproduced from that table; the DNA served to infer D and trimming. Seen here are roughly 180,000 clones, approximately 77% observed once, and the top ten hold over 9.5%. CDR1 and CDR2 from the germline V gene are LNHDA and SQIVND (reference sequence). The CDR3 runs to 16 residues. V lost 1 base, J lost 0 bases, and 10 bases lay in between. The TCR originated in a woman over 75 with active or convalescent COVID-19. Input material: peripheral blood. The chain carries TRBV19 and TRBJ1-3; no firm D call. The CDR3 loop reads CASSIGSSGSGNTIYF. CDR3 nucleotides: TGTGCCAGTAGTATAGGTTCATCGGGCTCTGGAAACACCATATATTTT.